This is a list of T cell receptor beta chains from one sample in a study of blood T cell repertoires in COVID-19. The data were produced by immunoSEQ multiplex PCR, yet TCRdb's version contains in-frame clones alone and is incomplete. The table includes about 87,000 clones, around 86% detected once. The sequenced sample was peripheral blood. These receptors all stem from a man in his forties with acute or convalescent COVID-19. Each CDR3 is given with its conserved first and last residue. The D gene is left open where the match is weak. Only part of the rows carry a size: once, few, many, or a class if the clone is expanded.

d_gene: TRBD2
v_gene: TRBV30
j_gene: TRBJ2-7
abundance: few
CDR3aa: CAWSVRRLAGGSSYEQYF
CDR3nt: TGTGCCTGGAGTGTACGAAGACTAGCGGGAGGATCCTCCTACGAGCAGTACTTC

d_gene: -
v_gene: TRBV21-1
j_gene: TRBJ2-1
abundance: -
CDR3aa: CASSKVEGYNEQFF
CDR3nt: TGTGCCAGCAGCAAAGTTGAGGGTTACAATGAGCAGTTCTTC

d_gene: TRBD1
v_gene: TRBV7-9
j_gene: TRBJ2-1
abundance: -
CDR3aa: CASSLATGAWGEQFF
CDR3nt: TGTGCCAGCAGCTTAGCGACAGGGGCCTGGGGTGAGCAGTTCTTC

d_gene: -
v_gene: TRBV12-3/TRBV12-4
j_gene: TRBJ2-7
abundance: -
CDR3aa: CASVQGLGEQYF
CDR3nt: TGTGCCAGCGTACAGGGTCTAGGAGAGCAGTACTTC

d_gene: -
v_gene: TRBV7-8
j_gene: TRBJ1-6
abundance: -
CDR3aa: CASSLEQIYNSPLHF
CDR3nt: TGTGCCAGCAGCTTAGAACAGATCTATAATTCACCCCTCCACTTT

d_gene: -
v_gene: TRBV20-1
j_gene: TRBJ2-1
abundance: -
CDR3aa: CSASIRLAPYNEQFF
CDR3nt: TGCAGTGCTAGTATTCGGCTAGCGCCCTACAATGAGCAGTTCTTC

d_gene: TRBD1
v_gene: TRBV18
j_gene: TRBJ2-7
abundance: -
CDR3aa: CASSPATGGPYEQYF
CDR3nt: TGTGCCAGCTCACCAGCGACAGGGGGTCCCTACGAGCAGTACTTC

d_gene: TRBD1
v_gene: TRBV10-1
j_gene: TRBJ2-2
abundance: -
CDR3aa: CASSDSTGRELFF
CDR3nt: TGCGCCAGCAGTGACTCGACAGGGAGGGAGCTGTTTTTT

d_gene: TRBD1
v_gene: TRBV6-6
j_gene: TRBJ1-5
abundance: -
CDR3aa: CASSSRTGGYQPQHF
CDR3nt: TGTGCCAGCAGTTCTCGGACAGGGGGCTATCAGCCCCAGCATTTT

d_gene: TRBD2
v_gene: TRBV5-1
j_gene: TRBJ2-3
abundance: -
CDR3aa: CASSLRGLAGDTQYF
CDR3nt: TGCGCCAGCAGCCTCCGAGGACTAGCGGGCGATACGCAGTATTTT

d_gene: -
v_gene: TRBV4-3
j_gene: TRBJ1-3
abundance: -
CDR3aa: CASSQDMRDSGNTIYF
CDR3nt: TGCGCCAGCAGCCAAGATATGAGGGACTCTGGAAACACCATATATTTT

d_gene: -
v_gene: TRBV11-2
j_gene: TRBJ1-5
abundance: -
CDR3aa: CASSLAAGDQPQHF
CDR3nt: TGTGCCAGCAGCTTAGCGGCAGGGGACCAGCCCCAGCATTTT

d_gene: TRBD1
v_gene: TRBV6-1
j_gene: TRBJ1-3
abundance: -
CDR3aa: CASSESGGENTIYF
CDR3nt: TGTGCCAGCAGTGAATCAGGGGGCGAAAACACCATATATTTT